This T cell receptor (beta chain) was documented in a study of cytomegalovirus exposure and HLA in healthy donors. Study-level findings and limits: An analysis that came later showed most CMV-associated TCR beta chains appearing HLA-restricted.

Worth noting for this clone: Antigen: not known. Its ends do not fully match the called genes, so a read error is possible.

The PCR was carried out with 60 Vbeta primers and 13 Jbeta primers. TCRdb's table, derived via immunoSEQ multiplex PCR, lists solely in-frame clones and lacks some. The sample lists around 130,000 clones; approximately 67% were seen once. Germline V CDR1 and CDR2: MNHEY, SMNVEV (reference sequence). The CDR3 extends over 16 amino acids. The sample was PBMCs. V is TRBV27 and J is TRBJ2-1, with D possibly being TRBD1 (5 bases). The receptor comes from a man between 18 and 29 years old in good health and CMV-seronegative. Here the CDR3 reads CASSVSGRTPYNEQFF. The DNA for the CDR3 is TGTGCCAGCAGTGTATCCGGTCGGACACCCTACAATGAGCAGTTCTTC.